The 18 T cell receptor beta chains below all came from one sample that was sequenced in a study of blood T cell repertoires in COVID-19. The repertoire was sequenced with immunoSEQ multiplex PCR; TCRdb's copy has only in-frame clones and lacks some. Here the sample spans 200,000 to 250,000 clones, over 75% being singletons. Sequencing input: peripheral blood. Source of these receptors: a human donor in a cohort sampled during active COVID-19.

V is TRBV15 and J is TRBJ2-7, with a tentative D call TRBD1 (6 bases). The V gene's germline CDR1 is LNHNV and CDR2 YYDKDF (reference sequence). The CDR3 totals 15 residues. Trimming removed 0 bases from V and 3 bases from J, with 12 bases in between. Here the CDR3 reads CATSREAGVLYEQYF. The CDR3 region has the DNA TGTGCCACCAGCAGAGAGGCAGGGGTCCTCTACGAGCAGTACTTC.

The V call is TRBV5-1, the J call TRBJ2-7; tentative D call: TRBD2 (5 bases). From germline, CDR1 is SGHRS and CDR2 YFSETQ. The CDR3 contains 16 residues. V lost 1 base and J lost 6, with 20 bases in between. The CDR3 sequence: CASSLSTPRTGGEQYF. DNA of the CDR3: TGCGCCAGCAGCTTGTCCACACCTAGAACTGGAGGCGAGCAGTACTTC.

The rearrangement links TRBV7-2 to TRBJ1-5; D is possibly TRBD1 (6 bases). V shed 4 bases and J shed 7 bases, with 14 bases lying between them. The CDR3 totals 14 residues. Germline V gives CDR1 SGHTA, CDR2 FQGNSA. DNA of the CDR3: TGTGCCAGCAGCTACCCAGGGGCCCGGCAGCCCCAGCATTTT. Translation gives CASSYPGARQPQHF.

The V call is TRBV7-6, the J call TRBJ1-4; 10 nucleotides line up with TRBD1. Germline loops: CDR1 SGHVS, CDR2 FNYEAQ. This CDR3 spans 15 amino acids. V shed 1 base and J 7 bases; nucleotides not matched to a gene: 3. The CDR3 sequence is CASSLGTGGGEKLFF. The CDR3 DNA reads TGTGCCAGCAGCTTAGGGACAGGGGGAGGTGAAAAACTGTTTTTT.

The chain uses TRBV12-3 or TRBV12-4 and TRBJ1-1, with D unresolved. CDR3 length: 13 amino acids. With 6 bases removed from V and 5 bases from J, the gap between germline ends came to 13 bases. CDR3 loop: CASSGLPGTEAFF. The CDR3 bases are TGTGCCAGCAGCGGGTTACCGGGGACTGAAGCTTTCTTT.

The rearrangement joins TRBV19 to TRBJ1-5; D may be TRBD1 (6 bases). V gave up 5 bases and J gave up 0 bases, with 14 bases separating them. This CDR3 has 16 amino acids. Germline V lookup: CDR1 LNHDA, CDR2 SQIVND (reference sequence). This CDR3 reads CASSPRTVYSNQPQHF. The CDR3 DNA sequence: TGTGCCAGTAGTCCACGGACAGTCTATAGCAATCAGCCCCAGCATTTT. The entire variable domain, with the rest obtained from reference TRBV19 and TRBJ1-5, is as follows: DGGITQSPKYLFRKEGQNVTLSCEQNLNHDAMYWYRQDPGQGLRLIYYSQIVNDFQKGDIAEGYSVSREKKESFPLTVTSAQKNPTAFYLCASSPRTVYSNQPQHFGDGTRLSIL.

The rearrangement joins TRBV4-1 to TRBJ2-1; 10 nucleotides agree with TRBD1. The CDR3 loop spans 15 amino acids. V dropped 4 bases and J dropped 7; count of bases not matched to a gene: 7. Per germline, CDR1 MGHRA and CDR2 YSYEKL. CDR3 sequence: CASSPLGQGGNEQFF. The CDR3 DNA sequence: TGCGCCAGCAGCCCCCTAGGACAGGGGGGTAATGAGCAGTTCTTC.

In DNA, the CDR3 is TGTGCCAGCAGCTTAGGACAGCAAAGGGAAGCTTTCTTT. It translates to CASSLGQQREAFF. This chain joins TRBV7-9 and TRBJ1-1, with D possibly TRBD1 on 5 matching bases. Trimming removed 1 base from V and 8 bases from J, with 11 bases in between. This CDR3 has 13 residues. Germline V gives CDR1 SEHNR, CDR2 FQNEAQ (reference sequence).

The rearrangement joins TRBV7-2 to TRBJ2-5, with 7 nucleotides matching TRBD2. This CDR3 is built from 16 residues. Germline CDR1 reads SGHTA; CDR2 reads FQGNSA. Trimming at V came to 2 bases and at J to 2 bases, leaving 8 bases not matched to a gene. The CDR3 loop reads CASSLWSSGLQETQYF. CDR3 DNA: TGTGCCAGCAGCTTATGGTCTAGCGGATTGCAAGAGACCCAGTACTTC.

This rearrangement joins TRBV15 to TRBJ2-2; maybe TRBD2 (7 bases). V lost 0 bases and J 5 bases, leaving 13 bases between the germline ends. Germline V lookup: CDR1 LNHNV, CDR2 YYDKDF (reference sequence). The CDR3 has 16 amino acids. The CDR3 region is CATSRDNREGTGELFF. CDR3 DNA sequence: TGTGCCACCAGCAGAGATAACAGGGAGGGGACCGGGGAGCTGTTTTTT.

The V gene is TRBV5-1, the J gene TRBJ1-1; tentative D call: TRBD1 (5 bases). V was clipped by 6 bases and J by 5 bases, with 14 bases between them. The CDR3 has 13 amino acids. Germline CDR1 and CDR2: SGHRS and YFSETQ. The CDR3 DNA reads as TGCGCCAGCATGAGCAGGGTCGGAACTGAAGCTTTCTTT. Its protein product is CASMSRVGTEAFF.

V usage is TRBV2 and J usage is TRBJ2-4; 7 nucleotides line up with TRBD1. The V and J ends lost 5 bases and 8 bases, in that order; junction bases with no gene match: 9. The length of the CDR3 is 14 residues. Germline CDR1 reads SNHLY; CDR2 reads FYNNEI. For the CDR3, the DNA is TGTGCCAGCAGTCCCGGGACAGCGCACGACATTCAGTACTTC. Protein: CASSPGTAHDIQYF. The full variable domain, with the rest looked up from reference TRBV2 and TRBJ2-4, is EPEVTQTPSHQVTQMGQEVILRCVPISNHLYFYWYRQILGQKVEFLVSFYNNEISEKSEIFDDQFSVERPDGSNFTLKIRSTKLEDSAMYFCASSPGTAHDIQYFGAGTRLSVL.

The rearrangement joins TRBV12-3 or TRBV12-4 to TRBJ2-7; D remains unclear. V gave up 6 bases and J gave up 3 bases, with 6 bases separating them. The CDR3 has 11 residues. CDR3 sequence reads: CASSPGYEQYF. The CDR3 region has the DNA TGTGCCAGCAGCCCAGGCTACGAGCAGTACTTC.

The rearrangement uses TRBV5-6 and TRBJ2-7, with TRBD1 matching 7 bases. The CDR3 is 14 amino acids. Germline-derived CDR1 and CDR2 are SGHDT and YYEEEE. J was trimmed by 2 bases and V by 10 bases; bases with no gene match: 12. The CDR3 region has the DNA TGTGCCTCCTTACCGGGACAGTCTACCTACGAGCAGTACTTC. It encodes CASLPGQSTYEQYF.

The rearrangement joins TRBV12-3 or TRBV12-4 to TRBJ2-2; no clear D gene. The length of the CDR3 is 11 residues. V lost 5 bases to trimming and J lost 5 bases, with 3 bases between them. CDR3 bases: TGTGCCAGCAGTCAAACCGGGGAGCTGTTTTTT. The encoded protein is CASSQTGELFF.

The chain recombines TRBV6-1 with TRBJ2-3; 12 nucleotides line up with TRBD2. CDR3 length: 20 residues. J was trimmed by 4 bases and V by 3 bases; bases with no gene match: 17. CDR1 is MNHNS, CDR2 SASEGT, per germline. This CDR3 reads CASSEPGLAGLNVGADTQYF. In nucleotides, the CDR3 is TGTGCCAGCAGTGAGCCGGGACTAGCGGGCCTAAACGTCGGGGCAGATACGCAGTATTTT.

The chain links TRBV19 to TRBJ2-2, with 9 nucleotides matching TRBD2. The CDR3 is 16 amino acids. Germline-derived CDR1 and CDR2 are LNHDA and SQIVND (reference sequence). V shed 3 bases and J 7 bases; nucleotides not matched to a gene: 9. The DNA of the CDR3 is TGTGCCAGTAGTATTACGGGCGGGAGGGCCCACGGGGAGCTGTTTTTT. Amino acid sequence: CASSITGGRAHGELFF.

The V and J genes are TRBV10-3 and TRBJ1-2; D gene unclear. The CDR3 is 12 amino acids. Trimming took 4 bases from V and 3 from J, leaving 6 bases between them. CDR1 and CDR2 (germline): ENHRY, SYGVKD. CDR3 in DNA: TGTGCCATCAGTGGGGCAGACTATGGCTACACCTTC. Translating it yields CAISGADYGYTF.